The 12 T cell receptor beta chains below were found in one sample sequenced in a study of T cell repertoires in cytomegalovirus infection. MiXCR, run by TCRdb on the reads, gives a single entry per CDR3 protein. The sample records hundreds of thousands of distinct CDR3 sequences, about 9.2% being singletons. The sample consisted of PBMCs. These receptors all stem from a human donor in good health (CMV status not recorded). Some clones in this sample may be carry-over from other donors' samples.

This clonotype was seen many times. The gene calls are TRBV12-3 or TRBV12-4 and TRBJ2-3; D possibly corresponds to TRBD2 (6 bases). Trimming took off 5 bases at V and 2 bases at J, with 14 bases between the two ends. The CDR3 covers 15 residues. The chain's CDR3 is CASSATRGVTDTQYF. For the CDR3, the DNA is TGTGCCAGCAGTGCCACGCGCGGGGTCACAGATACGCAGTATTTT.

This clonotype occurred many times. The chain links TRBV4-1 to TRBJ1-2; maybe TRBD1 (5 bases). The CDR3 is 14 residues long. V shed 0 bases and J shed 3 bases, with 8 bases lying between them. Germline CDR1 is MGHRA and CDR2 is YSYEKL. The CDR3 reads CASSQETADYGYTF. The CDR3 DNA is TGCGCCAGCAGCCAAGAGACAGCAGACTATGGCTACACCTTC.

This clonotype occurred many times. V gene TRBV7-2 combines with J gene TRBJ2-7; D may correspond to TRBD1 or TRBD2 (5 bases each). Trimming took 3 bases from V and 6 from J, leaving 6 bases between them. This CDR3 region has 11 residues. Per the germline V gene, CDR1 is SGHTA and CDR2 is FQGNSA. CDR3 DNA sequence: TGTGCCAGCAGCTTGGGGGTCGAGCAGTACGTC. As protein: CASSLGVEQYV.

This clonotype was observed once. This sequence joins TRBV5-1 and TRBJ2-3; possible D gene TRBD2, 6 bases. There are 16 residues in the CDR3. Trimming took off 4 bases at V and 5 bases at J, with 20 bases between the two ends. Germline V CDR1 and CDR2: SGHRS, YFSETQ. The CDR3 reads CASSLRPGGVRDTQYF. The CDR3 bases are TGCGCCAGCAGCCTAAGGCCCGGGGGAGTGAGAGATACGCAGTATTTT.

The sample holds many counts of this clonotype. This chain uses TRBV20-1 with TRBJ2-6; D gene uncertain. V was clipped by 0 bases and J by 0 bases, with 3 bases between them. Germline V gene lookup returns CDR1 DFQATT and CDR2 SNEGSKA (reference sequence). This CDR3 comprises 14 residues. The CDR3 loop reads CSARDRSGANVLTF. In DNA, the CDR3 is TGCAGTGCTAGAGATCGCTCTGGGGCCAACGTCCTGACTTTC.

The J gene is TRBJ2-2, the V gene TRBV29-1; D remains unclear. CDR3 length: 11 amino acids. Trimming left V 7 bases short and J 4 bases short, with 7 bases between. The germline CDR1 and CDR2 sequences are SQVTM and ANQGSEA. The CDR3 DNA is TGCAGCGGCGGAATCACCGGGGAGCTGTTTTTT. Protein product: CSGGITGELFF.

This clonotype was counted many times. The rearrangement joins TRBV5-1 to TRBJ2-3; 8 nucleotides agree with TRBD2. V dropped 4 bases and J dropped 2; count of bases not matched to a gene: 15. The CDR3 is 18 amino acids. From germline, CDR1 is SGHRS and CDR2 YFSETQ. The CDR3 DNA is TGCGCCAGCAGCGGGGGACTAGGGAGTTCGGTTACCACAGATACGCAGTATTTT. Translating gives CASSGGLGSSVTTDTQYF.

This clonotype was found many times. This chain links TRBV7-9 with TRBJ2-3; weak D call: TRBD1 (5 bases). The CDR3 consists of 16 residues. Germline V gene data show CDR1 as SEHNR and CDR2 as FQNEAQ (reference sequence). V lost 2 bases and J 0 bases, leaving 12 bases between the germline ends. CDR3 in amino acids: CASSLRLQASTDTQYF. The CDR3 DNA sequence: TGTGCCAGCAGCTTACGGCTACAGGCGAGCACAGATACGCAGTATTTT.

J is TRBJ2-1 and V is TRBV4-1; no clear D. V was trimmed by 0 bases and J by 9 bases, leaving 0 bases between them. Germline V CDR1 and CDR2: MGHRA, YSYEKL. The CDR3 is made up of 10 amino acids. CDR3 region: CASSQDEQFF. CDR3 DNA sequence: TGCGCCAGCAGCCAAGATGAGCAGTTCTTC.

This clonotype was detected many times. The chain has TRBV20-1 and TRBJ1-5; D possibly corresponds to TRBD1 (5 bases). With 2 bases removed from V and 8 bases from J, the gap between germline ends came to 10 bases. Looked up from germline, CDR1 is DFQATT and CDR2 is SNEGSKA (reference sequence). The CDR3 covers 12 residues. The DNA for the CDR3 is TGCAGTGCTAGACCAGGGAAGGAGCCCCAGCATTTT. Its protein product is CSARPGKEPQHF.

This clonotype was seen a few times. The rearrangement uses TRBV24-1 and TRBJ1-2; 8 bases are shared with TRBD1. Germline V gives CDR1 KGHDR, CDR2 SFDVKD. The CDR3 totals 14 residues. Trimming at V came to 4 bases and at J to 6 bases, leaving 6 bases not matched to a gene. This chain's CDR3 is CATSESGGADGYTF. The CDR3 DNA sequence: TGTGCCACCAGTGAATCAGGGGGCGCAGATGGCTACACCTTC.

The chain employs TRBV10-3 and TRBJ2-7; D is unresolved. The V end lost 3 bases, the J end lost 0 bases, and 12 bases lay between the germline ends. Germline CDR1 and CDR2: ENHRY and SYGVKD. This CDR3 contains 15 residues. Written as DNA, the CDR3 is TGTGCCATCAGTGACCTGGACGTTTTCTCCTACGAGCAGTACTTC. Encoded protein: CAISDLDVFSYEQYF.